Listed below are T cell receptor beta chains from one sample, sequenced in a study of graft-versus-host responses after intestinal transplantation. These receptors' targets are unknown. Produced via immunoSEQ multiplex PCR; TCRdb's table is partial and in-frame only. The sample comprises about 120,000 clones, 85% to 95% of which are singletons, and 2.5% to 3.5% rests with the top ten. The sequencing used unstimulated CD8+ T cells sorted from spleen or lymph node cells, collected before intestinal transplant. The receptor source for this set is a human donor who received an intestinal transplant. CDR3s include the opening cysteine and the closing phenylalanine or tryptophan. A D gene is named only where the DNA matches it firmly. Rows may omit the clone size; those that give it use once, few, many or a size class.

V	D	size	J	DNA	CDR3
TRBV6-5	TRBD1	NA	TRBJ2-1	TGTGCCAGCAGTTACTCAGGGGGCTCAGGCAATGAGCAGTTCTTC	CASSYSGGSGNEQFF
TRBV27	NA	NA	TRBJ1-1	TGTGCCAGCAGGACGCAGGGTCGATACACTGAAGCTTTCTTT	CASRTQGRYTEAFF
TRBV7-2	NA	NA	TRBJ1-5	TGTGCCAGCAGTACGGAAGTCGTCCGCAATCAGCCCCAGCATTTT	CASSTEVVRNQPQHF
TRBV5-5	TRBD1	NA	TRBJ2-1	TGTGCCAGCAGGGTGGACAGGAGCTCCTACAATGAGCAGTTCTTC	CASRVDRSSYNEQFF
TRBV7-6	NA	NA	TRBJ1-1	TGTGCCAGCAGCTTAGTTGAATTTAGGGGAGCTTTCTTT	CASSLVEFRGAFF
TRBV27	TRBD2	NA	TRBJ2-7	TGTGCCAGCAGTTTACACCTAGCGGGAGGGCCCAGCGAGCAGTACTTC	CASSLHLAGGPSEQYF
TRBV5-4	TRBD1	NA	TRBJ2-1	TGTGCCAGCAGCTGGGACAGCCAAAGAGGAAATGAGCAGTTCTTC	CASSWDSQRGNEQFF
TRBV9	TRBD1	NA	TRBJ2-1	TGTGCCAGCAGCACTCGACAGGGGGCCTCCTACAATGAGCAGTTCTTC	CASSTRQGASYNEQFF
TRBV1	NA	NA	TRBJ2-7	TGCACCAGCAGCCAAGATTCGAGCGGGGTCCCCTACGAGCAGTACTTC	CTSSQDSSGVPYEQYF
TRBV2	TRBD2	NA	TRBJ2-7	TGTGCCAGCAGTGAGGGAGGGGCAGGGTTGGTCCACGAGCAGTACTTC	CASSEGGAGLVHEQYF
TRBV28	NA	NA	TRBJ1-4	TGTGCCAGCAGTTTTCTTACAGGAGGGCTGACTAATGAAAAACTGTTTTTT	CASSFLTGGLTNEKLFF
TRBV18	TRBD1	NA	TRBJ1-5	TGTGCCAGCTCACCTACTGGGAGGGGGCGGGATCAGCCCCAGCATTTT	CASSPTGRGRDQPQHF
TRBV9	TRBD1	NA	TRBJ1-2	TGTGCCAGCAGCGTAGGGCAGGGGGGGAACTATGGCTACACCTTC	CASSVGQGGNYGYTF
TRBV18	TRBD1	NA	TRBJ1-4	TGTGCCAGCTCAGACCGCGACAGGGAGAATGAAAAACTGTTTTTT	CASSDRDRENEKLFF
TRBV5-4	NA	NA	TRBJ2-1	TGTGCCAGCAGCTTGGGGCGAATGGGCCTCTACAATGAGCAGTTCTTC	CASSLGRMGLYNEQFF
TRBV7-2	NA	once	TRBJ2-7	TGTGCCAGCAGCTTATCTCCCGCGAGCTCCTACGAGCAGTACTTC	CASSLSPASSYEQYF
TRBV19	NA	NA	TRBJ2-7	TGTGCCAGTAGTATCTCGGGCTACGAGCAGTACTTC	CASSISGYEQYF
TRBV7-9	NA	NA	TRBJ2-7	TGTGCCAGCAGCACGAAAGCTAGCTACTACTACGAGCAGTACTTC	CASSTKASYYYEQYF
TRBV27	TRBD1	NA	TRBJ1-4	TGTGTCAGCAGTCTGTCGACAGGGGGACAACTGTTTTTT	CVSSLSTGGQLFF
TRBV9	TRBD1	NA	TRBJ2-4	TGTGCCAGCAGCGTGCTGGGGGCAGGGGGAAGCATTCAGTACTTC	CASSVLGAGGSIQYF
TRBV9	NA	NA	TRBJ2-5	TGTGCCAGCAGCGGAAACTACCACCAAGAGACCCAGTACTTC	CASSGNYHQETQYF
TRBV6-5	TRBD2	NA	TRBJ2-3	TGTGCCAGCAGCTTCAGCGGGGGGAGCACAGATACGCAGTATTTT	CASSFSGGSTDTQYF
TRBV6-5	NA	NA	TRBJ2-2	TGTGCCAGCAGTTACTTGGGGGAAGGGGGGGAGCTGTTTTTT	CASSYLGEGGELFF
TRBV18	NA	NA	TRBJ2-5	TGTGCCAGCTCACCAGGGCCCCAAGAGACCCAGTACTTC	CASSPGPQETQYF
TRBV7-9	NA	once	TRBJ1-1	TGTGCCAGCAGCTTCACGGGCTTGAACACTGAAGCTTTCTTT	CASSFTGLNTEAFF
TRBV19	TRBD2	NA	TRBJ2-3	TGTGCCAGTAGTATGGGCGCGGGAGGGCCCGCCGATACGCAGTATTTT	CASSMGAGGPADTQYF
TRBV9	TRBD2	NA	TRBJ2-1	TGTGCCAGCACCCCGACTAGCGGGAAAGTCGGGCAGTTCTTC	CASTPTSGKVGQFF
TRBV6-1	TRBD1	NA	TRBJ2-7	TGTGCCAGCAGTGAAGGGTTGACAGGGGCCTACGAGCAGTACTTC	CASSEGLTGAYEQYF
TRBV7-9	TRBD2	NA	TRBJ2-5	TGTGCCAGCAGCCCCGATAGCGGGAGGTCAGAGACCCAGTACTTC	CASSPDSGRSETQYF
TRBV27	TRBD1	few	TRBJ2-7	TGTGCCAGCAGTTCTACAGGGGTGGCCTACGAGCAGTACTTC	CASSSTGVAYEQYF
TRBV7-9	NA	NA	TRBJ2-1	TGTGCCAGCAGCTTAGGGCCCCCCGGGGGCAATGAGCAGTTCTTC	CASSLGPPGGNEQFF
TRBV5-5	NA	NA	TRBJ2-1	TGTGCCAGCAGCTTCTACGTATACAATGAGCAGTTCTTC	CASSFYVYNEQFF
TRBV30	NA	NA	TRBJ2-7	TGTGCCTGGGGACCGGGCACACTAAACTTCTACGAGCAGTACTTC	CAWGPGTLNFYEQYF
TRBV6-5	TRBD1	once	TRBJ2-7	TGTGCCAGCAGTGTGCGGACCTGGGACAGCTACGAGCAGTACTTC	CASSVRTWDSYEQYF
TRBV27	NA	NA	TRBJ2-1	TGTGCCAGCAGTTCCTCCGGGGGTATTGCTTACAATGAGCAGTTCTTC	CASSSSGGIAYNEQFF
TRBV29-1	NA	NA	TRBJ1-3	TGCAGCGCTCTCGAGGTGAGGACTGGAAACACCATATATTTT	CSALEVRTGNTIYF
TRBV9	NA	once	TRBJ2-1	TGTGCCAGCAGCGATCCACGGACAATCCCCAATGAGCAGTTCTTC	CASSDPRTIPNEQFF
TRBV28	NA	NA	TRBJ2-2	TGTGCCAGCAGTTTGCCCCTACGGGACCTCACGAACACCGGGGAGCTGTTTTTT	CASSLPLRDLTNTGELFF
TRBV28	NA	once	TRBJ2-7	TGTGCCAGCAGCCCCGACCGCCCCTACGAGCAGTACTTC	CASSPDRPYEQYF
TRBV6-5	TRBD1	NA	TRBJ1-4	TGTGCCAGCAGTTACGGGACAGAAGGGGATGAAAAACTGTTTTTT	CASSYGTEGDEKLFF
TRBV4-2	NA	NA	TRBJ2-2	TGTGCCAGCAGCCAGGGAGGCACCGGGGAGCTGTTTTTT	CASSQGGTGELFF
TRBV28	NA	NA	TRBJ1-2	TGTGCCAGCAGTTTATCAGGGAACGGCTACACCTTC	CASSLSGNGYTF
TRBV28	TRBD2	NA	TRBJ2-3	TGTGCCAGCAGTTTCCCGTCGACTAGCGGGAGCAGCACAGATACGCAGTATTTT	CASSFPSTSGSSTDTQYF
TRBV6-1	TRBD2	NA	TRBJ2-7	TGTGCCAGCAGTGTTCTGACTAGCGGGAAGTACGAGCAGTACTTC	CASSVLTSGKYEQYF
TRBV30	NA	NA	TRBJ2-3	TGTGCCTGGAGTGTATACAGCCCAGATACGCAGTATTTT	CAWSVYSPDTQYF
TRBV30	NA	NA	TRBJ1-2	TGTGCCTGGAGTGATATTAGGGTGGACGGCTACACCTTC	CAWSDIRVDGYTF
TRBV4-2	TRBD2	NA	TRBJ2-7	TGTGCCAGCAGCCAAGGGACTAGCGGGGCCTACGAGCAGTACTTC	CASSQGTSGAYEQYF
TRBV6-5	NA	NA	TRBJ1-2	TGTGCCAGCAGTTACGGTCAGGGCTTATATGGCTACACCTTC	CASSYGQGLYGYTF
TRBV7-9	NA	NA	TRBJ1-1	TGTGCCAGCAGCCCCGACAGCCTGACTGAAGCTTTCTTT	CASSPDSLTEAFF
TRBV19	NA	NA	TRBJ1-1	TGTGCCAGTAACAGGGTGGAGTACGGTGGAAACACTGAAGCTTTCTTT	CASNRVEYGGNTEAFF
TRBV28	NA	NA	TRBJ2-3	TGTGCCAGCAGTTTTGGGGCAGGCACAGATACGCAGTATTTT	CASSFGAGTDTQYF
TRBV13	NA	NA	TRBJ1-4	TGTGCCAGCAGCTTAGTAGGGCTGGGAGAAAAACTGTTTTTT	CASSLVGLGEKLFF
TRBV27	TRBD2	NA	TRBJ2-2	TGTGCCAGCAGTTCATCTACACTAGCGGGCTTCACCGGGGAGCTGCTTTTT	CASSSSTLAGFTGELLF